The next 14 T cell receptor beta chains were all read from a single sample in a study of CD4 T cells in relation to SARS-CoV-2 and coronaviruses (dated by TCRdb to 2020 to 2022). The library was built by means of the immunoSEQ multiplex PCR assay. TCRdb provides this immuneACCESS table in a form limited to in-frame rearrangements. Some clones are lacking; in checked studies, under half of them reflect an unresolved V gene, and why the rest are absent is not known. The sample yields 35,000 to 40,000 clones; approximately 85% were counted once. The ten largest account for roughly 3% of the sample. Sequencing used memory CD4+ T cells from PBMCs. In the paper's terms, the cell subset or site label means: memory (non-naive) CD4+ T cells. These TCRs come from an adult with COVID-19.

CDR3 protein: CASSIGLTNTEAFF. The CDR3 nucleotides are TGTGCCAGTAGTATTGGCTTGACGAACACTGAAGCTTTCTTT. This chain links TRBV19 with TRBJ1-1; D gene uncertain. There are 14 residues in the CDR3. From germline, CDR1 is LNHDA and CDR2 SQIVND (reference sequence). The V end lost 3 bases, the J end lost 1 base, and 9 bases lay between the germline ends.

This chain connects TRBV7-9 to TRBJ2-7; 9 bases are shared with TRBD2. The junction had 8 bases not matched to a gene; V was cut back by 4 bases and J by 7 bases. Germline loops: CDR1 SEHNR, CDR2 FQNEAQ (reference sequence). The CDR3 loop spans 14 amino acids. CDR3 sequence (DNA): TGTGCCAGCAGCTCGATAGCGGGAGCCGTAGAGCAGTACTTC. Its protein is CASSSIAGAVEQYF.

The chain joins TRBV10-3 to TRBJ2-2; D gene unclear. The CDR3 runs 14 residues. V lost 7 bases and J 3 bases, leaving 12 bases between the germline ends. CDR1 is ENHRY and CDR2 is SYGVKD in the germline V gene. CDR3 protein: CAITDQLHTGELFF. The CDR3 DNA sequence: TGTGCCATCACGGACCAATTACACACCGGGGAGCTGTTTTTT.

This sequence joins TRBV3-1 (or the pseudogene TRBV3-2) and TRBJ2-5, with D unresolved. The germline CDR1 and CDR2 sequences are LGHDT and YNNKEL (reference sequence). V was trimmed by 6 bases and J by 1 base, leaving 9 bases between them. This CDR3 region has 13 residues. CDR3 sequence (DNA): TGTGCCAGCAGAGGACCACCCCAAGAGACCCAGTACTTC. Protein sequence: CASRGPPQETQYF.

In DNA form, the CDR3 reads TGTGCCAGCAGCCCAGATAACAGGGGCCCCTACGAGCAGTACTTC. Protein product: CASSPDNRGPYEQYF. The chain has TRBV6-5 and TRBJ2-7, with TRBD1 matching 7 bases. Germline-derived CDR1 and CDR2 are MNHEY and SVGAGI. The CDR3 sequence is 15 residues long. The V segment lost 6 bases and the J segment 2 bases; nucleotides outside the gene matches: 10.

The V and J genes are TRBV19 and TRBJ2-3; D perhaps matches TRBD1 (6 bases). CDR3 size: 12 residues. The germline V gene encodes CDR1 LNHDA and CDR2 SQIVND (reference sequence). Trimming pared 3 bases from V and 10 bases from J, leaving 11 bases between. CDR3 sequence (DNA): TGTGCCAGTAGTATGGCAGCAGGGGCGCAGTATTTT. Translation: CASSMAAGAQYF.

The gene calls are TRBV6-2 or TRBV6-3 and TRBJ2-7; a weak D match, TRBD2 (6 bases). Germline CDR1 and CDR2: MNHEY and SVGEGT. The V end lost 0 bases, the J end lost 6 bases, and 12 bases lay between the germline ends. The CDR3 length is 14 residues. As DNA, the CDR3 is TGTGCCAGCAGTTACTCGCAGCTAGCGCGCGAGCAGTACTTC. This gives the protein CASSYSQLAREQYF.

CDR3 sequence reads: CASSNWDRERNTEAFF. The CDR3 bases are TGTGCCAGTAGTAATTGGGACAGGGAAAGAAACACTGAAGCTTTCTTT. V gene TRBV19 combines with J gene TRBJ1-1, with 9 nucleotides matching TRBD1. Germline V gene data show CDR1 as LNHDA and CDR2 as SQIVND (reference sequence). J gave up 2 bases and V 4 bases, and 8 bases lay outside the gene matches. The CDR3 spans 16 residues.

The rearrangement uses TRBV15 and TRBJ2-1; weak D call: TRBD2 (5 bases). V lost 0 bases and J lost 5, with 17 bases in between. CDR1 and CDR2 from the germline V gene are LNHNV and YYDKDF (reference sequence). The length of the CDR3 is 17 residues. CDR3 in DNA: TGTGCCACCAGCAGAGATAGGTGGCTAGCAACTCACAATGAGCAGTTCTTC. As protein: CATSRDRWLATHNEQFF.

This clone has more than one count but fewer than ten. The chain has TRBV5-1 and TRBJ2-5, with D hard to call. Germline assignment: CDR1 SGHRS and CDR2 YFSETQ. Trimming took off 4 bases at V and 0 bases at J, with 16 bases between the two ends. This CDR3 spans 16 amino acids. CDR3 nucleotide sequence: TGCGCCAGCAGCCGGACGAAATGGACGTACCAAGAGACCCAGTACTTC. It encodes CASSRTKWTYQETQYF.

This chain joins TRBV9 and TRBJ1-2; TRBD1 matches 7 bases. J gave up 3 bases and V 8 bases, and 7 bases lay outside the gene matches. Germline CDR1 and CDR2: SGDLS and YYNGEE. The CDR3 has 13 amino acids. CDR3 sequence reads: CARQGGCHYGYTF. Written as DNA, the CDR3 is TGTGCCAGGCAGGGGGGGTGCCACTATGGCTACACCTTC.

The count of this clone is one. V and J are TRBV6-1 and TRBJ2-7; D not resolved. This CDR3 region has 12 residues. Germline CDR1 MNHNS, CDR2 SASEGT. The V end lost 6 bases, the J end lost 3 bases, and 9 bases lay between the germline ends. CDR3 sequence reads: CASRSLNYEQYF. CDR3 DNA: TGTGCCAGCAGGAGCCTAAACTACGAGCAGTACTTC.

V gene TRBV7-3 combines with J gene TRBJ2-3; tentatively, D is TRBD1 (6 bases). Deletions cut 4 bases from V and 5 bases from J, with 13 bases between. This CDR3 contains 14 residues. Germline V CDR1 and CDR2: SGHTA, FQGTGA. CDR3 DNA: TGTGCCAGCAGCTCGAAGGGGGATCGAGATACGCAGTATTTT. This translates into CASSSKGDRDTQYF.

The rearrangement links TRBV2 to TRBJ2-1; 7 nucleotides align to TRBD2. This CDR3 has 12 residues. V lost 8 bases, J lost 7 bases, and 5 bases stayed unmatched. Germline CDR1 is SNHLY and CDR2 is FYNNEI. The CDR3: CASEGLWNEQFF. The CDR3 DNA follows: TGTGCCAGCGAGGGACTATGGAATGAGCAGTTCTTC.